This record concerns one T cell receptor (beta chain) sequence. This clone was picked up one time. No cognate antigen has been identified for it. Nothing much larger sits one base from this clone, and base qualities are not available. The CDR1 and CDR2 encoded by the germline V gene are SGDLS and YYNGEE. The CDR3 has 15 amino acids, counting the end cysteine and phenylalanine. Only CDR3 DNA remains: 45 bases, in frame from the first base. V has 0 bases trimmed and J has 6 bases trimmed; junction bases matching no gene number 7. TCRbeta CDR3 regions were amplified from genomic DNA by means of the immunoSEQ Assay, a bias-controlled multiplex PCR. As for how the authors treated the data: The number of nucleated cells in each sample was estimated by amplification of reference gene primers within the assay. To quantify the absolute abundance of each unique TCRbeta CDR3 rearrangement, sequence reads were collapsed and filtered. For each sample, productive Simpson clonality was calculated as the square root of Simpson's diversity index across productive rearrangements. Entries here come from immuneACCESS through TCRdb and include only in-frame sequences with V and J called. Some clones fail to appear in such tables; in the studies checked, an unresolved V gene covers under half of the shortfall, and the cause of the remainder is unknown. Clone size and V and J calls were adopted from that table, with D and trimming inferred from the DNA. Within this sample are about 130,000 clones, with under 95% of them counted one time only. More than 3% of the sample lies in the top ten.

The data belong to a study of blood T cell repertoires in COVID-19 (TCRdb year 2020). Broadly, across the study: Samples from collaborators originated in the United States, Italy and Spain and spanned both the acute and convalescent phases of COVID-19. The material from the prospective study consisted of cDNA or gDNA derived from T cells, B-cell-depleted T cells, or PBMCs. The dataset comprised deeply sampled blood TCRbeta repertoires from subjects exposed to, actively infected with, or recovered from COVID-19. The repertoires were made available in a free public database intended to serve as a resource for research on the immune response to SARS-CoV-2. Samples were obtained from the ongoing ImmuneRACE study (first 160 participants) and from some 1,200 subjects provided by 6 global collaborators. Sample metadata almost always included a de-identified subject ID, COVID-19 status, age in years and sex. Where available, HLA class I and class II types were obtained from metadata supplied by the sample provider rather than from assay-based typing.

The study at large found these results: How much clinical and demographic metadata was included differed by source and by participant, and the metadata was provided uncurated.

Each collaborating institution followed its own protocols to collect whole blood in K2EDTA tubes. Collaborator samples were shipped for TCRbeta analysis as frozen whole blood, isolated PBMCs, or DNA extracted from either sample type. The chain is encoded by TRBV9 joined to TRBJ2-7, with TRBD1 identical over 9 junction bases. The origin of this receptor is a man over 45 with active COVID-19. The specimen was peripheral blood. The CDR3 reads CASSVGEGQGTEQYF. The nucleotide sequence reads as follows: TGTGCCAGCAGCGTAGGTGAGGGACAGGGAACCGAGCAGTACTTC.